This T cell receptor (beta chain) came from a study of blood T cell repertoires in COVID-19. About the research overall: COVID-19 samples collected from the United States, Italy and Spain covered acute and convalescent phases. PBMCs, B-cell-depleted T cells, or T cells provided the cDNA or gDNA that made up the material.

Original methodology: Counts of nucleated cells, estimated from reference gene primer amplification, were obtained. This table comes from immunoSEQ multiplex PCR, and its TCRdb copy is limited to in-frame clones, with some not included. That table furnishes V, J and clone size, whereas the DNA furnished D and trimming. Among around 200,000 clones, 88% were seen once, and the ten largest hold 2.5% to 3%. V was clipped by 5 bases and J by 6 bases, with 16 bases between them. This CDR3 is 14 amino acids long. Germline assignment: CDR1 SGHAT and CDR2 FQNNGV. Those who participated ranged in age from about 18 to 95 years and resided in 20 to 30 US areas.

The source material was PBMCs or T cells enriched from blood (not recorded which). The TCR comes from a woman under 40 who had recovered from COVID-19. This chain connects TRBV11-2 to TRBJ1-1; tentatively, D is TRBD1 (5 bases). CDR3 coding DNA: TGTGCCAGCAGCCGGCAAAGTAGGGGCGCTGAAGCTTTCTTT. It translates to CASSRQSRGAEAFF.